This TCR beta chain emerged from a study of shared clonotypes between healthy human individuals. The CDR3 is made up of 18 amino acids. From germline, CDR1 is MDHEN and CDR2 SYDVKM. Trimming left V 2 bases short and J 1 base short, with 20 bases between. The method was immunoSEQ multiplex PCR; TCRdb's version includes in-frame clones alone and lacks a portion of them. This table holds roughly 2.6 million clones, more than 80% found once. The clonotype comes from a man younger than 35 in good health. The sequencing sample was made of naive CD4+ T cells sorted from blood. As to subset: CD45RA+ positively selected. This chain joins TRBV28 and TRBJ1-2, with D possibly being TRBD1 (5 bases). CDR3 protein: CASSLILTLGRLNYGYTF. DNA for the CDR3: TGTGCCAGCAGTTTAATCCTGACGTTGGGACGGCTTAACTATGGCTACACCTTC.